This T cell receptor beta chain comes out of a study of blood T cell repertoires in COVID-19. About the study: PBMCs, B-cell-depleted T cells, or T cells provided the cDNA or gDNA that made up the material.

Germline V CDR1 and CDR2: MNHEY, SVGAGI. V dropped 5 bases and J dropped 5; count of bases not matched to a gene: 7. The CDR3 consists of 14 residues. Study processing details: Reference gene primer amplification in the assay estimated nucleated cell counts. Only in-frame clones appear in the TCRdb table, and some are missing; sequencing was by immunoSEQ multiplex PCR. Clone size and the V and J calls come from that table; the DNA yielded D and trimming. Among 70,000 to 90,000 clones listed, around 85% were seen once. The clonotype was recovered from a man between 65 and 85 years old with acute or convalescent COVID-19. The genes are TRBV6-5 and TRBJ2-5; TRBD1 aligns across 8 bases. Sequencing input: peripheral blood. In DNA, the CDR3 is TGTGCCAGCAGTCGGACAGGGTTCGCGGAGACCCAGTACTTC. Amino acids: CASSRTGFAETQYF.